What follows are 19 T cell receptor beta chains derived from one specimen sequenced in a study of CD8 T cells in ankylosing spondylitis. General study points: Within ankylosing spondylitis blood, a TCR beta motif made up of fewer than ten highly homologous variants appeared to be characteristic.

The antigens for these receptors are not known. MiXCR, applied by TCRdb to the 5' RACE reads, yields one record per CDR3 protein. This table holds a few hundred thousand distinct CDR3 sequences, 5.5% to 7.5% found once. The specimen sequenced was blood, either unsorted or a sorted T cell fraction (not recorded which). Receptor source: a male donor with ankylosing spondylitis.

The table lists this clonotype with many counts. The rearrangement uses TRBV4-3 and TRBJ1-2; D gene ambiguous. The length of the CDR3 is 14 residues. The germline V and J ends were trimmed by 0 bases and 3 bases, with 8 bases remaining between them. CDR1 and CDR2 (germline): LGHNA, YSLEER. The CDR3 nucleotides are TGCGCCAGCAGCCAAGATTTCGGGGACTATGGCTACACCTTC. It is translated as CASSQDFGDYGYTF.

Many counts were recorded for this clonotype. This sequence joins TRBV6-1 and TRBJ2-7; 7 bases align to TRBD2. Unmatched junction bases numbered 7, after V lost 6 bases and J lost 2 bases. The CDR3 is 14 amino acids. CDR1 MNHNS and CDR2 SASEGT come from the germline V gene. CDR3 nucleotide sequence: TGTGCCAGCAGAAACCGGGACTATACCTACGAGCAGTACTTC. It codes for CASRNRDYTYEQYF.

This clonotype was detected ten times or more. The genes are TRBV27 and TRBJ2-7, with 9 positions matching TRBD2. The CDR3 is made up of 14 amino acids. V was pared by 4 bases and J by 4 bases, with 5 bases of the junction left unmatched. CDR1 is MNHEY, CDR2 SMNVEV, per germline (reference sequence). CDR3 amino acids: CASSYASGVYEQYF. For the CDR3, the DNA is TGTGCCAGCAGTTACGCTAGCGGGGTGTACGAGCAGTACTTC.

This clonotype was observed many times. V usage is TRBV28 and J usage is TRBJ2-6, with TRBD1 matching over 7 bases. Germline values: CDR1 MDHEN, CDR2 SYDVKM. The CDR3 runs 17 residues. Unmatched junction bases numbered 6, after V lost 4 bases and J lost 0 bases. DNA for the CDR3: TGTGCCAGCAGTTCAAGACAGGGCCACTCTGGGGCCAACGTCCTGACTTTC. It translates to CASSSRQGHSGANVLTF.

This chain links TRBV4-3 with TRBJ2-1, with D possibly being TRBD1 (5 bases). The CDR3 contains 18 residues. V lost 0 bases, J lost 4 bases, and 19 bases lay in between. From germline, CDR1 is LGHNA and CDR2 YSLEER. This CDR3 reads CASSQEVGQPLLYNEQFF. Here the CDR3 DNA reads TGCGCCAGCAGCCAAGAGGTCGGACAACCCCTCCTATACAATGAGCAGTTCTTC.

The sample holds a few counts of this clonotype. The chain has TRBV4-3 and TRBJ2-2, with 7 nucleotides matching TRBD1. CDR3 size: 14 residues. Germline CDR1 reads LGHNA; CDR2 reads YSLEER. J was trimmed by 4 bases and V by 1 base; bases with no gene match: 0. The CDR3 bases are TGCGCCAGCAGCCAAGGGGACAGCACCGGGGAGCTGTTTTTT. This encodes CASSQGDSTGELFF.

This clonotype was detected a few times. The rearrangement joins TRBV6-4 to TRBJ2-1; no definite D call. Per germline, CDR1 MRHNA and CDR2 SNTAGT. The CDR3 length is 14 residues. V gave up 5 bases and J gave up 5 bases, with 13 bases separating them. The DNA of the CDR3 is TGTGCCAGCAGTCTTTCGTCTGGACACAATGAGCAGTTCTTC. Its translation: CASSLSSGHNEQFF.

This clonotype occurred many times. This chain uses TRBV4-1 with TRBJ2-3; 8 nucleotides line up with TRBD2. Unmatched junction bases numbered 13, after V lost 2 bases and J lost 6 bases. The V gene's germline CDR1 is MGHRA and CDR2 YSYEKL. The CDR3 consists of 17 residues. The CDR3 nucleotides read TGCGCCAGCAGCCAACCACTGATAGCGGGAACCACCGATACGCAGTATTTT. Protein sequence: CASSQPLIAGTTDTQYF.

V and J are TRBV21-1 and TRBJ2-4; TRBD2 reflects the table's D call only, with no check against the DNA. TRBV21-1 is deemed a pseudogene. CDR3 length: 18 amino acids. The CDR3 DNA follows: TGTGCCAGCAGCTGCGGGAGGGCCAACGCCTTAGCCAAAAACATTCAGTACTTC. Translation gives CASSCGRANALAKNIQYF.

At least ten counts were recorded for this clonotype. The chain combines TRBV6-2 or TRBV6-3 with TRBJ2-2; D gene uncertain. This CDR3 comprises 13 residues. Trimming took 6 bases from V and 5 from J, leaving 10 bases between them. The germline V gene has CDR1 MNHEY and CDR2 SVGEGT. The CDR3, as DNA: TGTGCCAGCAGAACCTTAAGAACCGGGGAGCTGTTTTTT. This sequence encodes CASRTLRTGELFF.

The chain employs TRBV9 and TRBJ2-1, with 9 bases identical to TRBD2. In germline, CDR1 is SGDLS, CDR2 YYNGEE. The V and J ends lost 0 bases and 6 bases, in that order; junction bases with no gene match: 7. This CDR3 spans 16 amino acids. CDR3: CASSVARGGGGNEQFF. CDR3 DNA sequence: TGTGCCAGCAGCGTAGCTCGGGGCGGGGGGGGCAATGAGCAGTTCTTC. The full variable domain, in which reference TRBV9 and TRBJ2-1 provide the parts outside the CDR3, is DSGVTQTPKHLITATGQRVTLRCSPRSGDLSVYWYQQSLDQGLQFLIQYYNGEERAKGNILERFSAQQFPDLHSELNLSSLELGDSALYFCASSVARGGGGNEQFFGPGTRLTVL.

This clonotype was recorded at least ten times. The chain employs TRBV7-9 and TRBJ2-5; no reliable D call. Per germline, CDR1 SEHNR and CDR2 FQNEAQ (reference sequence). The V end was cut by 4 bases, the J end by 5 bases, with 14 bases between. The CDR3 has 14 amino acids. CDR3 DNA sequence: TGTGCCAGCAGCTCGTTGGCCCGCGTCGAGACCCAGTACTTC. Residues: CASSSLARVETQYF.

This clonotype was picked up many times. This chain links TRBV11-2 with TRBJ2-2; D tentatively reads TRBD1 or TRBD2 (6 bases each). Trimming took 5 bases from V and 5 from J, leaving 12 bases between them. This CDR3 is 14 amino acids long. Germline V lookup: CDR1 SGHAT, CDR2 FQNNGV. The CDR3 spells CASSPQGGTGELFF. The CDR3 DNA sequence: TGTGCCAGCAGCCCTCAAGGGGGGACCGGGGAGCTGTTTTTT.

This clonotype was observed many times. The rearrangement links TRBV9 to TRBJ1-1; D is possibly TRBD1 (6 bases). The germline gives CDR1 SGDLS, CDR2 YYNGEE. The CDR3 runs to 15 residues. The V end lost 0 bases, the J end lost 5 bases, and 14 bases lay between the germline ends. CDR3 sequence reads: CASSVDGRGLTEAFF. CDR3 coding DNA: TGTGCCAGCAGCGTAGATGGCCGGGGGCTAACTGAAGCTTTCTTT.

This clonotype was detected ten times or more. The rearrangement joins TRBV10-3 to TRBJ1-2, with a possible D match to TRBD1 (5 bases). V lost 2 bases, J lost 3 bases, and 10 bases lay in between. Germline V CDR1 and CDR2: ENHRY, SYGVKD. This CDR3 has 14 amino acids. DNA for the CDR3: TGTGCCATCAGTGAGCTCGAGACAGACTATGGCTACACCTTC. It is translated as CAISELETDYGYTF.

At least ten counts were recorded for this clonotype. V is TRBV13 and J is TRBJ2-2; the D call may be TRBD1 or TRBD2 (5 bases each). CDR3 length equals 14 residues. Germline V gene lookup returns CDR1 PRHDT and CDR2 FYEKMQ (reference sequence). V was trimmed by 5 bases and J by 7 bases, leaving 14 bases between them. The CDR3, as DNA: TGTGCCAGCAGCCCCGATGGGGGTGACGGGGAGCTGTTTTTT. It specifies CASSPDGGDGELFF.

This clonotype was seen only a few times. The genes are TRBV5-6 and TRBJ2-4, with D hard to call. V was shortened by 7 bases and J by 1 base, with 6 bases between the two germline ends. CDR1 and CDR2 from the germline V gene are SGHDT and YYEEEE. The CDR3 is made up of 12 amino acids. The CDR3 region is CASGSAKNIQYF. In nucleotides, the CDR3 is TGTGCCAGCGGGTCGGCCAAAAACATTCAGTACTTC. The full variable domain, completed using reference TRBV5-6 and TRBJ2-4, is DAGVTQSPTHLIKTRGQQVTLRCSPKSGHDTVSWYQQALGQGPQFIFQYYEEEERQRGNFPDRFSGHQFPNYSSELNVNALLLGDSALYLCASGSAKNIQYFGAGTRLSVL.

The table lists this clonotype with many counts. The CDR3 sequence is CASSLEDRGGLYEQYF. CDR3 DNA: TGTGCCAGCAGCTTAGAGGACAGGGGAGGTCTCTACGAGCAGTACTTC. This chain joins TRBV7-9 and TRBJ2-7; 9 bases are shared with TRBD1. Germline CDR1 SEHNR, CDR2 FQNEAQ (reference sequence). The length of the CDR3 is 16 residues. With 1 base clipped from V and 3 bases from J, the junction kept 7 bases outside the gene matches.

This clonotype was observed many times. This chain connects TRBV5-1 to TRBJ2-2, with D maybe TRBD1 (6 bases). The CDR3 extends over 13 amino acids. CDR1 and CDR2 from the germline V gene are SGHRS and YFSETQ. Trimming took off 3 bases at V and 6 bases at J, with 9 bases between the two ends. The CDR3 is CASSSGTPGELFF. CDR3 DNA: TGCGCCAGCAGCTCCGGGACACCCGGGGAGCTGTTTTTT.